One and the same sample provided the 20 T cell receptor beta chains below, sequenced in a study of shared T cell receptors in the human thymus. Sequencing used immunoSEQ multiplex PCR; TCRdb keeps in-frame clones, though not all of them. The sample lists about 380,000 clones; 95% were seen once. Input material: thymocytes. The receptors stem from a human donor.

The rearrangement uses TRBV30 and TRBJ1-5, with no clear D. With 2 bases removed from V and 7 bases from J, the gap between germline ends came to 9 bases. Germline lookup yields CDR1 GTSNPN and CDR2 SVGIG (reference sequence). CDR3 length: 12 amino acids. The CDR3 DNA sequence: TGTGCCTGGAGTCCGGGTGGACAGCCCCAGCATTTT. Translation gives CAWSPGGQPQHF.

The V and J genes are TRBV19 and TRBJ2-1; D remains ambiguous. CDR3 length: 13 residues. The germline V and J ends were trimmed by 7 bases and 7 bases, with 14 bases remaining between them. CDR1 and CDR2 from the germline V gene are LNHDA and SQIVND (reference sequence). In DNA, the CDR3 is TGTGCCAGTACCTCCTCGGTGGCGAATGAGCAGTTCTTC. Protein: CASTSSVANEQFF.

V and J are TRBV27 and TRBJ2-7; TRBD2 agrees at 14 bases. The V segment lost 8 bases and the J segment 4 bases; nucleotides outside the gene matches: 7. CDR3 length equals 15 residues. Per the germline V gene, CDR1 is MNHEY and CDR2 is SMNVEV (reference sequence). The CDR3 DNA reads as TGTGCCAGCCGACTAGCGGGAGGGAAATATTACGAGCAGTACTTC. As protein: CASRLAGGKYYEQYF.

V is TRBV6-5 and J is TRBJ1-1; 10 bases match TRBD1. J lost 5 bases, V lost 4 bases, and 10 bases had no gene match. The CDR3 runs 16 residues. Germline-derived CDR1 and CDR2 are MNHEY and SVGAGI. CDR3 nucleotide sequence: TGTGCCAGCAGTTTAGACAGGGGGCCTTCGAGTACTGAAGCTTTCTTT. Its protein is CASSLDRGPSSTEAFF.

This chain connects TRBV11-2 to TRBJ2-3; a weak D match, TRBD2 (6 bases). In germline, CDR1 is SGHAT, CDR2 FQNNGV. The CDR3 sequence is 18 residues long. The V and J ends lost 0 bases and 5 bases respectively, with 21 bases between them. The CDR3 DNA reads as TGTGCCAGCAGCTTAGAGGTACATTTTCGGGAGTCTAAAGATACGCAGTATTTT. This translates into CASSLEVHFRESKDTQYF.

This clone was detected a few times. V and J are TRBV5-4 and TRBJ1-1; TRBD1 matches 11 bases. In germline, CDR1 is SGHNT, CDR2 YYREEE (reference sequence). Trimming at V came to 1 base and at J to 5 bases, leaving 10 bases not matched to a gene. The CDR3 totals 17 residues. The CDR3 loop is CASSLSDRGHYLTEAFF. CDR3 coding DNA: TGTGCCAGCAGCTTGTCGGACAGGGGGCATTATCTGACTGAAGCTTTCTTT.

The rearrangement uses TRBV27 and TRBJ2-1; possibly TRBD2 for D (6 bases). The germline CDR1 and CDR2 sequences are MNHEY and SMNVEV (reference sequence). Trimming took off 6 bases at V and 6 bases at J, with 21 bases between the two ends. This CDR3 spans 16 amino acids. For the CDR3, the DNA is TGTGCCAGCAGCAGATGGCGGGGCCCACCCCTCAATGAGCAGTTCTTC. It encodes CASSRWRGPPLNEQFF.

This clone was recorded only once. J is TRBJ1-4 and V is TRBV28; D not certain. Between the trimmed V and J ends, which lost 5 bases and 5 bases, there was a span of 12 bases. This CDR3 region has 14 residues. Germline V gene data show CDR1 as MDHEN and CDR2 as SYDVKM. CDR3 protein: CASSRSRENEKLFF. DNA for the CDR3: TGTGCCAGCAGTAGGAGCCGGGAGAATGAAAAACTGTTTTTT. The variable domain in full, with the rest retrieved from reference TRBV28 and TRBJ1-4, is DVKVTQSSRYLVKRTGEKVFLECVQDMDHENMFWYRQDPGLGLRLIYFSYDVKMKEKGDIPEGYSVSREKKERFSLILESASTNQTSMYLCASSRSRENEKLFFGSGTQLSVL.

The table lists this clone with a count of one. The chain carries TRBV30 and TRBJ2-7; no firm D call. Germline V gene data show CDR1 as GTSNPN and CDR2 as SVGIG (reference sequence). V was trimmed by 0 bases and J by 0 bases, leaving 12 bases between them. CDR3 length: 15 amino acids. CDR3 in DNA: TGTGCCTGGAGTGTACCTACTTCCCTCTCCTACGAGCAGTACTTC. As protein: CAWSVPTSLSYEQYF.

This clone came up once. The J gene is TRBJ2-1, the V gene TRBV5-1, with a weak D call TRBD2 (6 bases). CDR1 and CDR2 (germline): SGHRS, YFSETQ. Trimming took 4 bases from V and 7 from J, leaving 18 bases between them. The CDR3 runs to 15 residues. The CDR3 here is CASSPGTPSGNEQFF. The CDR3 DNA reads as TGCGCCAGCAGCCCCGGGACTCCAAGTGGGAATGAGCAGTTCTTC.

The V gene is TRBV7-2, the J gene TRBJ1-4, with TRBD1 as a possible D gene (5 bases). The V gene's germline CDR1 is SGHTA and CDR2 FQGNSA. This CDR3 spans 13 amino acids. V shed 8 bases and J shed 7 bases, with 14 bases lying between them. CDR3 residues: CASARGGVEKLFF. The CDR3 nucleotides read TGTGCCAGCGCTCGGGGGGGAGTTGAAAAACTGTTTTTT.

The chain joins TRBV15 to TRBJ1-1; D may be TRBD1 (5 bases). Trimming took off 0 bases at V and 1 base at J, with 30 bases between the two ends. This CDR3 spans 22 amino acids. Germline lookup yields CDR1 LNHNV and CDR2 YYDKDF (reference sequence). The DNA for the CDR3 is TGTGCCACCAGCAGAGATCAGGTGCCGAATCACTCCAAAAGGGGATGGAACACTGAAGCTTTCTTT. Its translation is CATSRDQVPNHSKRGWNTEAFF.

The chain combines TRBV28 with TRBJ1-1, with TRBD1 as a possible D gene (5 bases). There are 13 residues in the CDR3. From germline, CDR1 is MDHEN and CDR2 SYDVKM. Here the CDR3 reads CGSRPGLRTEAFF. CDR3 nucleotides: TGTGGCTCGCGGCCGGGGCTAAGAACTGAAGCTTTCTTT.

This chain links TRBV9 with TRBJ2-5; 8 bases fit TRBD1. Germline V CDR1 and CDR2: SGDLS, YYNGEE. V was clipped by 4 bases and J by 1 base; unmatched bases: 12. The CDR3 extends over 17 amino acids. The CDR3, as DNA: TGTGCCAGCAGCCTACAGAATCGGACAGGGACCCAAGAGACCCAGTACTTC. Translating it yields CASSLQNRTGTQETQYF.

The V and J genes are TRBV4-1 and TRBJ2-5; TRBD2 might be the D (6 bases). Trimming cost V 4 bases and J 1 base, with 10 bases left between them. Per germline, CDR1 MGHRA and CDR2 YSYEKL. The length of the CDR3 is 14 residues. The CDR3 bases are TGCGCCAGCAGCCTACTAGCATCCCAAGAGACCCAGTACTTC. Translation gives CASSLLASQETQYF.

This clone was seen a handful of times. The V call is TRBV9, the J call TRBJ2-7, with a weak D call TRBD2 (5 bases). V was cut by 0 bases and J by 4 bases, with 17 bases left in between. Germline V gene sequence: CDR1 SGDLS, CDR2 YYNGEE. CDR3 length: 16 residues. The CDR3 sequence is CASSVVPRGSIYEQYF. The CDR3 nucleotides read TGTGCCAGCAGCGTAGTCCCCCGGGGTAGCATTTACGAGCAGTACTTC. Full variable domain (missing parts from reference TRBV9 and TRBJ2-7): DSGVTQTPKHLITATGQRVTLRCSPRSGDLSVYWYQQSLDQGLQFLIQYYNGEERAKGNILERFSAQQFPDLHSELNLSSLELGDSALYFCASSVVPRGSIYEQYFGPGTRLTVT.

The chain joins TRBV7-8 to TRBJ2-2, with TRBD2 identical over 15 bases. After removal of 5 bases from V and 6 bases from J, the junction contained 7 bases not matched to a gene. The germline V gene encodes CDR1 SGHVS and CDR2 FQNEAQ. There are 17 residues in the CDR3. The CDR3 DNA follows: TGTGCCAGCAGCCCCGGGACTAGCGGGAGGAAGGCCGGGGAGCTGTTTTTT. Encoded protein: CASSPGTSGRKAGELFF.

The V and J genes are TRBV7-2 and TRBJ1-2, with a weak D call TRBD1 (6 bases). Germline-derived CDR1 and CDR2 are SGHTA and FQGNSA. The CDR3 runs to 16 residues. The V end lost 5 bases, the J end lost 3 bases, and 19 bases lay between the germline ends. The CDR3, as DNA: TGTGCCAGCAGCCCCAAAGGGGGTGGGGTGGACTATGGCTACACCTTC. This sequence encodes CASSPKGGGVDYGYTF. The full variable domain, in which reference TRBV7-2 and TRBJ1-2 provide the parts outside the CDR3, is GAGVSQSPSNKVTEKGKDVELRCDPISGHTALYWYRQSLGQGLEFLIYFQGNSAPDKSGLPSDRFSAERTGGSVSTLTIQRTQQEDSAVYLCASSPKGGGVDYGYTFGSGTRLTVV.

The CDR3 bases are TGTGCCAGCAGCTGCGAGACTAGCGGGTCAGGAGATACGCAGTATTTT. Encoded protein: CASSCETSGSGDTQYF. V gene TRBV7-2 combines with J gene TRBJ2-3; TRBD2 aligns across 10 bases. Germline values: CDR1 SGHTA, CDR2 FQGNSA. V lost 4 bases, J lost 5 bases, and 9 bases stayed unmatched. The CDR3 has 16 amino acids. The whole variable domain, filled in from reference TRBV7-2 and TRBJ2-3, reads GAGVSQSPSNKVTEKGKDVELRCDPISGHTALYWYRQSLGQGLEFLIYFQGNSAPDKSGLPSDRFSAERTGGSVSTLTIQRTQQEDSAVYLCASSCETSGSGDTQYFGPGTRLTVL.

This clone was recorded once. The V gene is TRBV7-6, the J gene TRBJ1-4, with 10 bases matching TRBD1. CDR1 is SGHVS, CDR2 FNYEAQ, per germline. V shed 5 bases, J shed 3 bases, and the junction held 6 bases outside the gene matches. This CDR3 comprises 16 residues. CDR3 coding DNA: TGTGCCAGCAGCGAGACAGGGGGCGGCTCTAATGAAAAACTGTTTTTT. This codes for CASSETGGGSNEKLFF.